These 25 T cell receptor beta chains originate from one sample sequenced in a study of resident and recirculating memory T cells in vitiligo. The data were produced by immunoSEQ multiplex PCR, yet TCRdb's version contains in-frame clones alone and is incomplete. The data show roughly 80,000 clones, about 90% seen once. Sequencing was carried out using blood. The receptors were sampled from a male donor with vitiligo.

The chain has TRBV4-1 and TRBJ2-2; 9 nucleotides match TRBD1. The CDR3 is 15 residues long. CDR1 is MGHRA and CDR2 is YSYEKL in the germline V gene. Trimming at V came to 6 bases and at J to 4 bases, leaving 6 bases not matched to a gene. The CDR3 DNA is TGCGCCAGCAGATCACAGGGGGCGGTCACCGGGGAGCTGTTTTTT. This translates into CASRSQGAVTGELFF.

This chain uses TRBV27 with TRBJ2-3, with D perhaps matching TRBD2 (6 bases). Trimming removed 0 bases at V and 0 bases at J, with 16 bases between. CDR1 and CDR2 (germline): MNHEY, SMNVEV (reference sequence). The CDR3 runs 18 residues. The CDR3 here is CASSLSGYGGTSTDTQYF. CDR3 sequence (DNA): TGTGCCAGCAGTTTATCGGGGTACGGCGGGACTAGCACAGATACGCAGTATTTT.

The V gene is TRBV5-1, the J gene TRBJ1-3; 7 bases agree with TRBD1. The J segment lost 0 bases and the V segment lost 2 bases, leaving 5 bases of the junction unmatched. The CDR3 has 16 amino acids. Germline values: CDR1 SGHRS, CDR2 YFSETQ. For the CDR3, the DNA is TGCGCCAGCAGCTTAGGGGGACAGAACTCTGGAAACACCATATATTTT. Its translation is CASSLGGQNSGNTIYF.

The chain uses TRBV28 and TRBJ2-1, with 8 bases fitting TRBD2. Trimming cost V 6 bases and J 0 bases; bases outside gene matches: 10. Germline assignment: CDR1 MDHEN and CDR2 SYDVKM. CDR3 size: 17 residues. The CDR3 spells CASSPLRGTSSYNEQFF. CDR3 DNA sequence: TGTGCCAGCAGCCCATTGCGCGGGACTAGCTCCTACAATGAGCAGTTCTTC.

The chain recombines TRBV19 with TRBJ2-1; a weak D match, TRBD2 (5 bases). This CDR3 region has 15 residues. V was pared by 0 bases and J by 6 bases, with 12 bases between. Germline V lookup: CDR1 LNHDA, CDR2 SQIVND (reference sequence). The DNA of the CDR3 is TGTGCCAGTAGTATAGATCTATTACTAGGCAATGAGCAGTTCTTC. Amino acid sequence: CASSIDLLLGNEQFF. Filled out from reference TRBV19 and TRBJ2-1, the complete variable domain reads DGGITQSPKYLFRKEGQNVTLSCEQNLNHDAMYWYRQDPGQGLRLIYYSQIVNDFQKGDIAEGYSVSREKKESFPLTVTSAQKNPTAFYLCASSIDLLLGNEQFFGPGTRLTVL.

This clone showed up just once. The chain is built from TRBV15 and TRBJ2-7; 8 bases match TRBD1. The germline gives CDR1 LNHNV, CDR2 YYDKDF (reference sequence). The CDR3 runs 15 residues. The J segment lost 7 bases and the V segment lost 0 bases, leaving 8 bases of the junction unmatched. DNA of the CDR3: TGTGCCACCAGCAGAGAAGACAGGGGATTAGGGGAGCAGTACTTC. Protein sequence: CATSREDRGLGEQYF.

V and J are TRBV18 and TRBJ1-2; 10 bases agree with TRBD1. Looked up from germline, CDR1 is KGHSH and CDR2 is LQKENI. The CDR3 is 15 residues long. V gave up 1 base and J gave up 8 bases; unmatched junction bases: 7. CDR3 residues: CASSPRGGTGDGYTF. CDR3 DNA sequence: TGTGCCAGCTCACCACGGGGCGGGACAGGGGACGGCTACACCTTC.

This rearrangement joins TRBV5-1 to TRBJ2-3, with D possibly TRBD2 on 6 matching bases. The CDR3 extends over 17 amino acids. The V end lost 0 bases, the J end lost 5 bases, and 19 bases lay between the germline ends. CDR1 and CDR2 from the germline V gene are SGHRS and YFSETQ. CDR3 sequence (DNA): TGCGCCAGCAGCTTGGGGCTCGGGGACTTTCAGATAGATACGCAGTATTTT. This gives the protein CASSLGLGDFQIDTQYF.

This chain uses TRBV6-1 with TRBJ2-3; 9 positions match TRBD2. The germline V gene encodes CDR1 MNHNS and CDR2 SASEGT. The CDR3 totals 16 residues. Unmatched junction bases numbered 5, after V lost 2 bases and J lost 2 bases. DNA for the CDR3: TGTGCCAGCAGTGAACTAGCGGGACGACTCACAGATACGCAGTATTTT. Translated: CASSELAGRLTDTQYF.

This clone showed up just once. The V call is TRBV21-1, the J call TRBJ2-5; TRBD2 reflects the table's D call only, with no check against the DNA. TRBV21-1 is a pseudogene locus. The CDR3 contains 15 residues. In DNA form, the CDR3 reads TGTGCCAGCAGCACGGGACTTTGGTACCAAGAGACCCAGTACTTC. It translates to CASSTGLWYQETQYF.

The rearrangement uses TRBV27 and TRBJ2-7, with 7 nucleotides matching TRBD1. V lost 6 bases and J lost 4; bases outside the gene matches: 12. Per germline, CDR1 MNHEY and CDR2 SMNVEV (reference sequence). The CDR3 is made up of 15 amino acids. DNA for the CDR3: TGTGCCAGCAGGCCTACAGGGGCCCTGGTTTACGAGCAGTACTTC. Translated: CASRPTGALVYEQYF.

The chain's CDR3 is CASSPSGLSYNEQFF. CDR3 coding DNA: TGTGCCAGCTCTCCTAGCGGGCTCTCCTACAATGAGCAGTTCTTC. The chain recombines TRBV18 with TRBJ2-1, with 8 bases fitting TRBD2. Germline V CDR1 and CDR2: KGHSH, LQKENI. The CDR3 is 15 residues long. With V trimmed by 6 bases and J by 0 bases, 4 bases remained unmatched.

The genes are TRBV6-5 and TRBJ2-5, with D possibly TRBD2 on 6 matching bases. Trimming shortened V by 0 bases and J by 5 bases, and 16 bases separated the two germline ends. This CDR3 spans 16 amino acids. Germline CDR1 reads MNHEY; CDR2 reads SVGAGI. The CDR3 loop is CASSYSSFPGGETQYF. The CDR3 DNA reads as TGTGCCAGCAGTTACTCGAGCTTCCCTGGGGGGGAGACCCAGTACTTC.

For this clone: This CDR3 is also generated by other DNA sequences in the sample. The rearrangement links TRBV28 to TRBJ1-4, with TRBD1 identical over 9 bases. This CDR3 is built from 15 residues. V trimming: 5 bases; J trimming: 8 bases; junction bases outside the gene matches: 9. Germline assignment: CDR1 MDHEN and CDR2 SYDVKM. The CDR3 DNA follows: TGTGCCAGCAGTCCACCGGGACAGGGTAACGAAAAACTGTTTTTT. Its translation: CASSPPGQGNEKLFF.

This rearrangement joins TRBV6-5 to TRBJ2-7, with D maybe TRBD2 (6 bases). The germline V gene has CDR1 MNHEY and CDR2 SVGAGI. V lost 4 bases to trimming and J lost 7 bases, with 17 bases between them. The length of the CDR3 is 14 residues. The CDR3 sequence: CASSLRVGAGEQYF. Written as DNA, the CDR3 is TGTGCCAGCAGTTTGCGGGTTGGGGCGGGGGAGCAGTACTTC.

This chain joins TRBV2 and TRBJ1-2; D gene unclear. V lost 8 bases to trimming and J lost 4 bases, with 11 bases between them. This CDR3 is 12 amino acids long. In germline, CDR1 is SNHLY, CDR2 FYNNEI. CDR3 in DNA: TGTGCCAGCCGGACGGGAGGCTATGGCTACACCTTC. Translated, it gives CASRTGGYGYTF.

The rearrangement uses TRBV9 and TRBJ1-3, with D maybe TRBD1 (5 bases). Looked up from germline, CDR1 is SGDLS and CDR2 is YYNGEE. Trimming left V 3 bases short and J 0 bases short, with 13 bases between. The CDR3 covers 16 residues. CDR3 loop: CASSGQQVLSGNTIYF. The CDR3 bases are TGTGCCAGCAGCGGCCAACAGGTCCTCTCTGGAAACACCATATATTTT.

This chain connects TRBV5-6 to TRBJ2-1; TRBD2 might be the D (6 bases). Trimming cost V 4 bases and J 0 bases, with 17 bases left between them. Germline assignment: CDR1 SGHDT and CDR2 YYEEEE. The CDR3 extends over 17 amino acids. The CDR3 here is CASSVSIADHSYNEQFF. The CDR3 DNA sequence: TGTGCCAGCAGCGTCTCTATAGCGGACCACTCCTACAATGAGCAGTTCTTC.

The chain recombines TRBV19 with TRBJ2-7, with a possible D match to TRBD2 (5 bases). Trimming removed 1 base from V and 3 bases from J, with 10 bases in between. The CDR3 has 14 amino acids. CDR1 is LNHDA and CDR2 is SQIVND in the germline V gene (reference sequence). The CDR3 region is CASSIGSGIYEQYF. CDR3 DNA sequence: TGTGCCAGTAGTATAGGTTCGGGGATCTACGAGCAGTACTTC.

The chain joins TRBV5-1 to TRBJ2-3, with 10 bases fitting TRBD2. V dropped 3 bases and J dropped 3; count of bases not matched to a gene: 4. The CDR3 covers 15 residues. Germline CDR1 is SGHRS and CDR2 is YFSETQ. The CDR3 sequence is CASSSGLATTDTQYF. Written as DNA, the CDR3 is TGCGCCAGCAGCTCGGGACTAGCGACAACAGATACGCAGTATTTT.

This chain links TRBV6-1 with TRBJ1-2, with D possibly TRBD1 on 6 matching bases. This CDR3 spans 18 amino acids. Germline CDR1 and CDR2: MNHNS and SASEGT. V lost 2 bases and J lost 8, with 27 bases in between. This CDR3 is CASSETPQRDTYFLGYTF. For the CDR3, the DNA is TGTGCCAGCAGTGAAACGCCGCAACGGGACACCTATTTTCTAGGCTACACCTTC.

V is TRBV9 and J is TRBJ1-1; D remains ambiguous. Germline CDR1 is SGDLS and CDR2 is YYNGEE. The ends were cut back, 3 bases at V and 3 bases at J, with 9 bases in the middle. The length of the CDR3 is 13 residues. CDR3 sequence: CASSADGDTEAFF. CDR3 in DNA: TGTGCCAGCAGCGCGGACGGGGACACTGAAGCTTTCTTT.

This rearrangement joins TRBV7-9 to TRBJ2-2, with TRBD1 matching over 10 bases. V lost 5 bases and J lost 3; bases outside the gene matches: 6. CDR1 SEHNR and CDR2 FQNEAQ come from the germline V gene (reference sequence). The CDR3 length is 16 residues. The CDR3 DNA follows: TGTGCCAGCAGCGGTCGGACAGGGGGGTACACCGGGGAGCTGTTTTTT. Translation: CASSGRTGGYTGELFF.

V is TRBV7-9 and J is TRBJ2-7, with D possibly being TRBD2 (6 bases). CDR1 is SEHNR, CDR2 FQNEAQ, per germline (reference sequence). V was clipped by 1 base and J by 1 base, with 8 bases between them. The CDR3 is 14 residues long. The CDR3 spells CASSLGGESYEQYF. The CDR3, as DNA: TGTGCCAGCAGCTTAGGCGGGGAGTCCTACGAGCAGTACTTC.

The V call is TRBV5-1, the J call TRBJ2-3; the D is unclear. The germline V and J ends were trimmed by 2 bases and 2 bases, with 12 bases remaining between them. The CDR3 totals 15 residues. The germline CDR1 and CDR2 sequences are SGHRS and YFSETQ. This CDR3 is CASSFPRGPTDTQYF. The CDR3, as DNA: TGCGCCAGCAGCTTTCCCCGCGGTCCCACAGATACGCAGTATTTT.